What follows describes a single T cell receptor (beta chain). Its antigen is still unknown. No clone much larger than this one lies a single base away; base qualities are absent. Libraries were constructed by the immunoSEQ multiplex PCR assay. Regarding the original processing steps: To diagnose cytomegalovirus status from the catalog of TCR beta chain sequences, a statistical classification framework was built. In its TCRdb copy, this immuneACCESS table keeps in-frame sequences only and misses some clones. Where compared with another copy, unresolved V genes explain less than half of these, and the others have no known cause. That table supplies the V and J calls and clone size; D and trimming were determined from the DNA. The sample records 200,000 to 250,000 clones, around 86% of which are singletons. Clones ranked in the top ten supply roughly 2% of the sample. From the germline V gene (reference sequence), CDR1 is LNHDA and CDR2 is SQIVND. V loses 5 bases, J loses 8 bases, and the germline ends lie 10 bases apart. Spanning cysteine to phenylalanine, the CDR3 consists of 12 amino acids. The DNA shown is the 36-base CDR3, in frame from base 1.

The donors were included in the validation cohort of approximately 120 subjects, a group kept apart from the approximately 700-subject first cohort. The entry originates in a study of cytomegalovirus exposure and HLA in healthy donors (dated by TCRdb to about 2017). Looking at the study overall: According to a later analysis, the roughly 130 validation repertoires were produced on the same platform as the 666 repertoires of the first cohort. The study was designed to test whether signatures of past pathogen exposure could be identified by cataloging public T cell receptors. To predict cytomegalovirus infection status, the study combined high-throughput TCR immunosequencing, statistical association of individual TCRs with disease status, and machine learning. Along with the roughly 610-subject first cohort, a separate validation cohort of over 90 different subjects was used. Results the study describes overall, beyond this receptor: In vitro tests confirmed that a few of the cytomegalovirus-associated TCR beta chains recognize cytomegalovirus antigens. Subsequent analysis determined that TCRs grouped into clusters in the first cohort also showed a tendency toward co-occurrence across the 120 or so validation repertoires, and approximately 94% of cluster scores exceeded 0. According to the authors, the approach could potentially be generalized to other disease states and immunological phenotypes. A later analysis lacked HLA typing for the validation cohort, so it scored co-occurrence in that cohort across all 120 or so repertoires. Across donors, most TCR sequences were observed very rarely, whereas some public TCRs were present in many individuals. The study listed 150 to 200 TCR beta chains as associated with cytomegalovirus. The classifier was reported to diagnose cytomegalovirus status with high specificity and sensitivity in both the original cohort and the validation cohort.

The chain links TRBV19 with TRBJ2-1; the D gene cannot be named for sure. This receptor was obtained from a young woman in good health and CMV-seropositive. Input material: PBMCs. The CDR3 region has the sequence CASSLSADEQFF. The DNA is TGTGCCAGTAGTTTGTCCGCGGATGAGCAGTTCTTC.